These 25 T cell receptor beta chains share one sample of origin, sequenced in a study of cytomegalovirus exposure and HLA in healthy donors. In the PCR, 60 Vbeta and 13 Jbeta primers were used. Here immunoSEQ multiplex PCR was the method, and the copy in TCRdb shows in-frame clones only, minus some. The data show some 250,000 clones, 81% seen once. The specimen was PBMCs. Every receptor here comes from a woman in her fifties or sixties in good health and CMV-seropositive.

CDR3 sequence: CASSLRAGSSGEQYF. In nucleotides, the CDR3 is TGCGCCAGCAGCTTGAGGGCTGGAAGTAGCGGGGAGCAGTACTTC. This chain uses TRBV5-1 with TRBJ2-7; 7 bases fit TRBD2. Germline V gene sequence: CDR1 SGHRS, CDR2 YFSETQ. The CDR3 contains 15 residues. J gave up 7 bases and V 1 base, and 11 bases lay outside the gene matches.

CDR3 DNA: TGTGCCAGCAGCGTAGAGGGGGGACAGTACACAGATACGCAGTATTTT. This encodes CASSVEGGQYTDTQYF. This sequence joins TRBV9 and TRBJ2-3, with D tentatively TRBD1 (7 bases). The CDR3 contains 16 residues. Per germline, CDR1 SGDLS and CDR2 YYNGEE. V lost 0 bases and J 2 bases, leaving 13 bases between the germline ends.

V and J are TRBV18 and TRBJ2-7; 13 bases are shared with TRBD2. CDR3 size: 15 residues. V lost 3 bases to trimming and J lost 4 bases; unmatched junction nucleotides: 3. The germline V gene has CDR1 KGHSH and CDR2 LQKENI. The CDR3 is CASSPGLAGIYEQYF. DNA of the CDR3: TGTGCCAGCTCACCGGGACTAGCGGGAATTTACGAGCAGTACTTC.

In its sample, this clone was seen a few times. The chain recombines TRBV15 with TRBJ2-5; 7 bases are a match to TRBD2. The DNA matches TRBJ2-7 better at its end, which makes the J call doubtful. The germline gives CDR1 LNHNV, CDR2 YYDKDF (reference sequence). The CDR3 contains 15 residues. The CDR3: CATSRGGLLPREQYF. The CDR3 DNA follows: TGTGCCACCAGCAGAGGGGGACTACTGCCTCGCGAGCAGTACTTC.

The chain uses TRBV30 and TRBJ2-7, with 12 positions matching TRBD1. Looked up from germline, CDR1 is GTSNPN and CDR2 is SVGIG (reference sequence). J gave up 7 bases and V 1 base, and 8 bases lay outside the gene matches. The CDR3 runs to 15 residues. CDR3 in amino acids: CAWSAWGQGAREQYF. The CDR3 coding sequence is TGTGCCTGGAGTGCCTGGGGACAGGGGGCTCGAGAGCAGTACTTC. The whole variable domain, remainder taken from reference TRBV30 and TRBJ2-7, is SQTIHQWPATLVQPVGSPLSLECTVEGTSNPNLYWYRQAAGRGLQLLFYSVGIGQISSEVPQNLSASRPQDRQFILSSKKLLLSDSGFYLCAWSAWGQGAREQYFGPGTRLTVT.

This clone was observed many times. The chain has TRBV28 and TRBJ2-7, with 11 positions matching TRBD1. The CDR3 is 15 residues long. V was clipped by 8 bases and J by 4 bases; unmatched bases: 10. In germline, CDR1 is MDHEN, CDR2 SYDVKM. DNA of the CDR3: TGTGCCAGCGGGACTACCGGGACAGGGGGGTACGAGCAGTACTTC. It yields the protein CASGTTGTGGYEQYF.

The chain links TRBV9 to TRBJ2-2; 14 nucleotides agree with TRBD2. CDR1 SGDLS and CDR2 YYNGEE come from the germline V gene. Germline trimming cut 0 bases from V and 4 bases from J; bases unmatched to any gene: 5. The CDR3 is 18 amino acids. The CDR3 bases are TGTGCCAGCAGCGTAGGACTAGCGGGAGGGCCTCGCACCGGGGAGCTGTTTTTT. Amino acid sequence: CASSVGLAGGPRTGELFF.

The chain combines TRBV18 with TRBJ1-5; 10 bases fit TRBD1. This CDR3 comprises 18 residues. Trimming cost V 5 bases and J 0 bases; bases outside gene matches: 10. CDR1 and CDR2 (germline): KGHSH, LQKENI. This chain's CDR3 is CASSARDRGVYSNQPQHF. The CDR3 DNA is TGTGCCAGCTCAGCCCGGGACAGGGGTGTTTATAGCAATCAGCCCCAGCATTTT.

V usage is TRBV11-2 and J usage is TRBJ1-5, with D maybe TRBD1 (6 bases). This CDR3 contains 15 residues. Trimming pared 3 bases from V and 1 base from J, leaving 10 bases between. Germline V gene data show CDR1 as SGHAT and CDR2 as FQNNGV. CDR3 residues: CASSLTGTSNQPQHF. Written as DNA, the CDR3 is TGTGCCAGCAGCTTGACAGGAACGAGCAATCAGCCCCAGCATTTT.

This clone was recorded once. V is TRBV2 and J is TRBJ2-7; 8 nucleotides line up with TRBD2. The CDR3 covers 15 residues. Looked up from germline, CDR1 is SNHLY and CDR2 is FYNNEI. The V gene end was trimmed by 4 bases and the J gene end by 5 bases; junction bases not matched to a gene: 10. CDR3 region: CASSVGLVSLDEQYF. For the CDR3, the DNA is TGTGCCAGCAGTGTGGGACTAGTTTCGCTTGACGAGCAGTACTTC.

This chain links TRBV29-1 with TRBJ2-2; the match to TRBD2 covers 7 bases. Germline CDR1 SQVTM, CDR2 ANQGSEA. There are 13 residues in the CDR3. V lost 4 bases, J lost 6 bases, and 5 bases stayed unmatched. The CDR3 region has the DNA TGCAGCGTTGGGGAGGGCCGGCCCGGGGAGCTGTTTTTT. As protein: CSVGEGRPGELFF.

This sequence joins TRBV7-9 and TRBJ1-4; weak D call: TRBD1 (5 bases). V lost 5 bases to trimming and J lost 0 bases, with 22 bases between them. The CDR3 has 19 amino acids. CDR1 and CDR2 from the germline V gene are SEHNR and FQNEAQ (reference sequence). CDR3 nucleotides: TGTGCCAGCAGCCTCTTGTTCTCTATCGGGGGACCAACTAATGAAAAACTGTTTTTT. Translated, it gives CASSLLFSIGGPTNEKLFF.

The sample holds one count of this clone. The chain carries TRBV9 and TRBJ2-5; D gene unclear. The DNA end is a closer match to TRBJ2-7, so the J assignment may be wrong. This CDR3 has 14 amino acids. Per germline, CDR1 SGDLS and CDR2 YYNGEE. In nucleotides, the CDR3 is TGTGCCAGCAGCGTAGGAAGAATTTGCTACGAGCAGTACTTC. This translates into CASSVGRICYEQYF.

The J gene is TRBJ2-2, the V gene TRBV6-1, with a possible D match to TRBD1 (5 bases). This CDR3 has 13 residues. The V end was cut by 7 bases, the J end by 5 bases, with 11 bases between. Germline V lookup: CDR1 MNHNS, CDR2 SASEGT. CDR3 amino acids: CASTPGNTGELFF. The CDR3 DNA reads TGTGCCAGCACTCCAGGGAATACCGGGGAGCTGTTTTTT.

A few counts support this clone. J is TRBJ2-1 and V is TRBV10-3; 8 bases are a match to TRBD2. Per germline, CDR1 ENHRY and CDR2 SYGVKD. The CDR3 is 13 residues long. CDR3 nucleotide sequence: TGTGCGTCGGAGGGCGGGAGGAACAATGAGCAGTTCTTC. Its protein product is CASEGGRNNEQFF.

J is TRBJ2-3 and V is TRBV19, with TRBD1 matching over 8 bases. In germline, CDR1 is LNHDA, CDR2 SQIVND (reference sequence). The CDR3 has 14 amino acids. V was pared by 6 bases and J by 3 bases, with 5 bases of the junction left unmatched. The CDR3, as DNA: TGTGCCAGTAGACAGGGGGTTGGAACAGATACGCAGTATTTT. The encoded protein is CASRQGVGTDTQYF.

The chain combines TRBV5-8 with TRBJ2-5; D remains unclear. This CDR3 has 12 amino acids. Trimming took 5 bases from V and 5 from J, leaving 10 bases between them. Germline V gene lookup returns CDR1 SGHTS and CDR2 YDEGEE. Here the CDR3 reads CASRTTKETQYF. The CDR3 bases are TGTGCCAGCAGGACAACCAAGGAGACCCAGTACTTC.

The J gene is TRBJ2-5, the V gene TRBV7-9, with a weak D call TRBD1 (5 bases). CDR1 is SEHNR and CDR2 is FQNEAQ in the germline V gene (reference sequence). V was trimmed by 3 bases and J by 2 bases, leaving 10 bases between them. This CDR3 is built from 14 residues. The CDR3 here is CASSFQGPQETQYF. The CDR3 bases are TGTGCCAGCAGCTTCCAGGGCCCTCAAGAGACCCAGTACTTC.

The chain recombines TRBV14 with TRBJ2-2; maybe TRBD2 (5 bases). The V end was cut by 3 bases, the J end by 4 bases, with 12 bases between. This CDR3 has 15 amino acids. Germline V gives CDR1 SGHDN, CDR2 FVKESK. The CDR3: CASSQIDGVTGELFF. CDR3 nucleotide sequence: TGTGCCAGCAGCCAGATAGACGGGGTCACCGGGGAGCTGTTTTTT.

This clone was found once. CDR3 in DNA: TGTGCCAGCAGTTTCCACGACAGGGCATATGAGCAGTTCTTC. Encoded protein: CASSFHDRAYEQFF. J is TRBJ2-1 and V is TRBV27, with 7 bases fitting TRBD1. The CDR3 totals 14 residues. Germline V gene sequence: CDR1 MNHEY, CDR2 SMNVEV (reference sequence). V lost 3 bases to trimming and J lost 8 bases; unmatched junction nucleotides: 7.

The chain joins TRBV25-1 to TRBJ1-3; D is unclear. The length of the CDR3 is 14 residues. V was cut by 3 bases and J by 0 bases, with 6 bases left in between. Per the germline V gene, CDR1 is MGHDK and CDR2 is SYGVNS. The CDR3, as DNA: TGTGCCAGCAGTGATTCGAGCTCTGGAAACACCATATATTTT. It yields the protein CASSDSSSGNTIYF.

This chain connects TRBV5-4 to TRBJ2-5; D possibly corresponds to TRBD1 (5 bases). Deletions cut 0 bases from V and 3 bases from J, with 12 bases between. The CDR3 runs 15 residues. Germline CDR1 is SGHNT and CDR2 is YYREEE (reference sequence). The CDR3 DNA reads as TGTGCCAGCAGCTTGGCCCTGACAGATAAAGAGACCCAGTACTTC. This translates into CASSLALTDKETQYF.

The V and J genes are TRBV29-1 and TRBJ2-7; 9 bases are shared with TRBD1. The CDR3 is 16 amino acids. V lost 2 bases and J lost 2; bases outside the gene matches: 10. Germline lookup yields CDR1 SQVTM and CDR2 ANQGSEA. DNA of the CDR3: TGCAGCGTTGAAACGGCGTACAGGGGGCGCGCCTACGAGCAGTACTTC. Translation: CSVETAYRGRAYEQYF.

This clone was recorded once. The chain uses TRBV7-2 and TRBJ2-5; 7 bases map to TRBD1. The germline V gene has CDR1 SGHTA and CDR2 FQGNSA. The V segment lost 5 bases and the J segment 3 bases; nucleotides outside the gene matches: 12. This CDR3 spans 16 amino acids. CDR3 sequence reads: CASSNHRQGREETQYF. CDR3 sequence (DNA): TGTGCCAGCAGCAATCATCGACAGGGCCGGGAAGAGACCCAGTACTTC.

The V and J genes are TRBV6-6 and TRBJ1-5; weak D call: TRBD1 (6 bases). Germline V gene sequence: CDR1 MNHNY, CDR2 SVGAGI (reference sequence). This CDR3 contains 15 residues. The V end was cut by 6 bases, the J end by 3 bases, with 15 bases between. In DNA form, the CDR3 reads TGTGCCAGCAGGGGAACAGGGACCCTCAATCAGCCCCAGCATTTT. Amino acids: CASRGTGTLNQPQHF.